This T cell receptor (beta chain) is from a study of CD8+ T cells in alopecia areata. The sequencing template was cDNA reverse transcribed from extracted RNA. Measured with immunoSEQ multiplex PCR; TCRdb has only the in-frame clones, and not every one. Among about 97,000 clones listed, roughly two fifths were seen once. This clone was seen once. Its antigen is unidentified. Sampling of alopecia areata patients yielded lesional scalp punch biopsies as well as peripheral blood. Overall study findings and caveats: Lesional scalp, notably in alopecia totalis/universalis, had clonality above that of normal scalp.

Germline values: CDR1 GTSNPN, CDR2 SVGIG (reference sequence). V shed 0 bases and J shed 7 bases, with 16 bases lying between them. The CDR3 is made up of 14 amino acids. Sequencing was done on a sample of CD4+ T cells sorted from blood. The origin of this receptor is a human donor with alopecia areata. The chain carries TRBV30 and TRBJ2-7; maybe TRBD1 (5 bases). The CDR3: CAWSVLGHLGEQYF. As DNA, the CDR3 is TGTGCCTGGAGTGTACTGGGGCATCTGGGAGAGCAGTACTTC.